This is a list of T cell receptor beta chains from one sample in a study of OX40 agonist ivuxolimab in advanced cancers. TCRdb's copy holds only in-frame clones and misses some; the assay was immunoSEQ multiplex PCR. Of about 40,000 clones listed, roughly 82% are singletons. This specimen consisted of CD4+ or CD8+ T cells sorted from blood, obtained in a trial of the OX40 agonist ivuxolimab. Receptors originate from an adult with an advanced solid tumor such as melanoma, head and neck, liver or kidney cancer. The CDR3 runs from the conserved cysteine through the conserved F or W. D genes are given only for firm matches. Not all rows give a size; the values are once, few, many and, for expanded clones, a class.

>.|TRBJ1-4|TRBV9|.
TGTGCCAGCAGCGTTTCGACAAGGGAGAGTGAAAAACTGTTTTTT
CASSVSTRESEKLFF
>.|TRBJ2-5|TRBV9|.
TGTGCCAGCAGCGCTCCCGGGAGTATTGGGACCCAGTACTTC
CASSAPGSIGTQYF
>.|TRBJ2-7|TRBV4-3|.
TGCGCCAGCAGCCAAGATCTGGCGGCAGCCTACGAGCAGTACTTC
CASSQDLAAAYEQYF
>.|TRBJ1-5|TRBV9|.
TGTGCCAGCAGCGTAGCGGAGGCTAATCAGCCCCAGCATTTT
CASSVAEANQPQHF
>.|TRBJ2-1|TRBV7-9|.
TGTGCCAGCAGCTTTCCACTCGAGGGTAGCTCCTACAATGAGCAGTTCTTC
CASSFPLEGSSYNEQFF
>.|TRBJ1-1|TRBV5-3|.
TGTGCCAGAAGCTTGGCCTGGGTGAACACTGAAGCTTTCTTT
CARSLAWVNTEAFF
>.|TRBJ2-7|TRBV4-1|.
TGCGCCAGCAGCCCCGGGGTAGGGCTAGTTTCCTACGAGCAGTACTTC
CASSPGVGLVSYEQYF
>.|TRBJ2-7|TRBV11-2|TRBD2
TGTGCCAGCAGCTACACTAGCGGGAGGGGAGAGCAGTACTTC
CASSYTSGRGEQYF
>.|TRBJ2-2|TRBV5-4|TRBD1
TGTGCCAGCAGCTTCAAAGGGGGCAACACCGGGGAGCTGTTTTTT
CASSFKGGNTGELFF
>once|TRBJ2-7|TRBV2|.
TGTGCCAGCAGGGGGACGCGCTCCTACGAGCAGTACTTC
CASRGTRSYEQYF
>.|TRBJ1-1|TRBV9|.
TGTGCCAGCAGCGTAAGTGGGAGGGGCACAGGGAACACTGAAGCTTTCTTT
CASSVSGRGTGNTEAFF
>.|TRBJ1-3|TRBV27|.
TGTGCCAGCAGTTTGTACAGAAACTCTGGAAACACCATATATTTT
CASSLYRNSGNTIYF
>.|TRBJ2-5|TRBV5-1|.
TGCGCCAGCAGCTTGGGGGGTTCTGGTGGGGAGACCCAGTACTTC
CASSLGGSGGETQYF
>.|TRBJ2-5|TRBV4-1|TRBD2
TGCGCCAGCAGCCAAGTACTAGCGGGAGGCGGGACCCAGTACTTC
CASSQVLAGGGTQYF
>.|TRBJ2-5|TRBV11-2|.
TGTGCCAGCAGCTTAGGGGGGAGTTCTGAGACCCAGTACTTC
CASSLGGSSETQYF
>.|TRBJ2-2|TRBV5-1|TRBD2
TGCGCCAGCAGCTCCGGGACTAGCGGGAGTAATACCGGGGAGCTGTTTTTT
CASSSGTSGSNTGELFF
>.|TRBJ2-1|TRBV6-1|TRBD2
TGTGCCAGCAGGAGGACTAGCGGCTCCTACAATGAGCAGTTCTTC
CASRRTSGSYNEQFF
>.|TRBJ2-5|TRBV10-2|TRBD2
TGCGCCAGCACGTCGGACCGGGAGGCACAAGAGACCCAGTACTTC
CASTSDREAQETQYF
>once|TRBJ2-1|TRBV11-2|.
TGTGCCAGCAGCTCCCTCGACTCGGTCTCCTACAATGAGCAGTTCTTC
CASSSLDSVSYNEQFF
>.|TRBJ2-5|TRBV7-8|TRBD1
TGTGCCAGCAGCATAACAGGGGGCGACGCGACCCAGTACTTC
CASSITGGDATQYF
>.|TRBJ2-1|TRBV7-6|TRBD1
TGTGCCAGCAGCGGCCAGGGGGATGAGCAGTTCTTC
CASSGQGDEQFF
>.|TRBJ2-1|TRBV5-8|.
TGTGCCAGCAACGCTGATCGACAATGGGGTCCCAATGAGCAGTTCTTC
CASNADRQWGPNEQFF
>.|TRBJ1-5|TRBV27|.
TGTGCCAGCGGTGGGGCAGGGAATAGCAATCAGCCCCAGCATTTT
CASGGAGNSNQPQHF
>.|TRBJ2-2|TRBV2|.
TGTGCCAGCAGGGTCGAGGACACCGGGGAGCTGTTTTTT
CASRVEDTGELFF
>.|TRBJ2-3|TRBV15|TRBD2
TGTGCCACCAGCAGAGGGACTAGCGGGACTACGCAGTATTTT
CATSRGTSGTTQYF
>.|TRBJ2-7|TRBV12-5|.
TGTGCTAGTGGTTCGACAGGGCTGCAGTCCGGGGGTGGGGTGCAGTACTTC
CASGSTGLQSGGGVQYF
>.|TRBJ1-1|TRBV9|.
TGTGCCAGCAGCGTAGGGGTATCCACTGAAGCTTTCTTT
CASSVGVSTEAFF
>few|TRBJ2-7|TRBV7-9|.
TGTGCCAGCATGGGCAGATCCTACGAGCAGTACTTC
CASMGRSYEQYF
>.|TRBJ2-3|TRBV20-1|.
TGCAGTGCCGCGAGGACAGATACGCAGTATTTT
CSAARTDTQYF
>.|TRBJ1-5|TRBV28|.
TGTGCCAGCAGCCCCTCGGCAGGGCGGCAGCCCCAGCATTTT
CASSPSAGRQPQHF
>.|TRBJ1-1|TRBV30|.
TGTGCCTGGAGTGTACCCGATATCTCCGGGAGTAGGAACACTGAAGCTTTCTTT
CAWSVPDISGSRNTEAFF
>.|TRBJ2-3|TRBV7-2|TRBD2
TGTGCCAGCAGTTTTAGTGCGGGAGAGGGCACAGATACGCAGTATTTT
CASSFSAGEGTDTQYF
>.|TRBJ1-1|TRBV27|TRBD1
TGTGCCAGCAGTTCAATTTTTGGGACAGGGACGTCCCTGAACACTGAAGCTTTCTTT
CASSSIFGTGTSLNTEAFF
>.|TRBJ2-7|TRBV5-6|TRBD2
TGTGCCAGCAGCTTGCGAAGCGGGGCTTACGAGCAGTACTTC
CASSLRSGAYEQYF
>.|TRBJ2-7|TRBV11-3|TRBD2
TGTGCCAGCAGCTTAGCTAGCGGGAATTGGTACGAGCAGTACTTC
CASSLASGNWYEQYF
>.|TRBJ2-3|TRBV7-9|TRBD2
TGTGCCAGCAGCTCGACTAGCAATTTAGATACGCAGTATTTT
CASSSTSNLDTQYF
>.|TRBJ1-3|TRBV27|.
TGTGCCAGCGGTGTGGGGGGCTCTGGAAACACCATATATTTT
CASGVGGSGNTIYF
>few|TRBJ2-7|TRBV5-1|.
TGCGCCAGCAGCTTGGCGCAGGGAGGTAGGAACGAGCAGTACTTC
CASSLAQGGRNEQYF
>.|TRBJ1-2|TRBV30|.
TGTGCCTGGAGCCCGGGGGTTAGGTGGGGCTACACCTTC
CAWSPGVRWGYTF